This T cell receptor (beta chain) derives from a study of T cell responses to AZD1222 COVID-19 vaccine. V lost 0 bases, J lost 11 bases, and 13 bases lay in between. From germline, CDR1 is SGHAT and CDR2 FQNNGV. The CDR3 contains 13 residues. To note about this clone: Its antigen is still unknown.

General study results and limits: Distributed over spike, vaccine-associated CD4 TCRs predominated at 160-218 and 743-854. Close to half of spike-specific TCRs reportedly recognize unmutated variant regions. Donors were largely white British and mainly female; clonal diversity was possibly underestimated.

The assay was immunoSEQ multiplex PCR, and TCRdb's table has in-frame clones only and misses some. The sample lists some 60,000 clones, roughly 87% occurring once. The clonotype originates from an adult who received the AZD1222 COVID-19 vaccine. The specimen was peripheral blood, collected 28 days after the second AZD1222 dose. The chain has TRBV11-2 and TRBJ1-1, with TRBD1 as a possible D gene (6 bases). The CDR3 spells CASSLEIWGAAFF. CDR3 in DNA: TGTGCCAGCAGCTTAGAAATATGGGGGGCCGCTTTCTTT.